A selection of T cell receptor beta chains follows, all from one sample in a study of PD-L1 blockade in urothelial cancer. TCRdb keeps only in-frame clones here, not all; method: immunoSEQ multiplex PCR. The sample has tens of thousands of clones, around 75% seen once; the top ten hold roughly 3.9%. Sample: PBMCs, taken around atezolizumab (anti-PD-L1) treatment. The receptor source for this set is a man aged 65 to 85 with urothelial cancer. Both conserved end residues are part of each CDR3. Each record gives: D gene, clone size, J gene, V gene, CDR3 DNA, CDR3 protein. The D gene is left open where the match is weak. Clone size appears in some rows only: once, few, many, or a class for an expanded clone.

D gene: NA
clone size: few
J gene: TRBJ2-5
V gene: TRBV29-1
CDR3 DNA: TGCAGCGTTTCAGGGCAAGGCCTAGAGACCCAGTACTTC
CDR3 protein: CSVSGQGLETQYF

D gene: TRBD1
clone size: NA
J gene: TRBJ1-5
V gene: TRBV5-6
CDR3 DNA: TGTGCCAGCAGCTTGAACGGACAGGGGTCCAATCAGCCCCAGCATTTT
CDR3 protein: CASSLNGQGSNQPQHF

D gene: NA
clone size: many
J gene: TRBJ1-2
V gene: TRBV27
CDR3 DNA: TGTGCCAGCAGTTTGTCGGGCTATGGCTACACCTTC
CDR3 protein: CASSLSGYGYTF

D gene: NA
clone size: many
J gene: TRBJ2-1
V gene: TRBV6-5
CDR3 DNA: TGTGCCAGCAGTTACGTGGGGGGAGGTTACAATGAGCAGTTCTTC
CDR3 protein: CASSYVGGGYNEQFF

D gene: NA
clone size: NA
J gene: TRBJ2-2
V gene: TRBV7-2
CDR3 DNA: TGTGCCAGCAGCTTCAGGGGCCCTAACACCGGGGAGCTGTTTTTT
CDR3 protein: CASSFRGPNTGELFF

D gene: NA
clone size: NA
J gene: TRBJ1-2
V gene: TRBV11-3
CDR3 DNA: TGTGCCAGCAGCCGAAACGGTCGGGGGGGCTACACCTTC
CDR3 protein: CASSRNGRGGYTF

D gene: TRBD2
clone size: NA
J gene: TRBJ2-5
V gene: TRBV6-5
CDR3 DNA: TGTGCCAGCAGTTACGCGGGGGTGGTTGAGACCCAGTACTTC
CDR3 protein: CASSYAGVVETQYF

D gene: TRBD2
clone size: NA
J gene: TRBJ2-7
V gene: TRBV6-5
CDR3 DNA: TGTGCCAGCAGTTCCCGGACTAGCGGGAGGATCTACGAGCAGTACTTC
CDR3 protein: CASSSRTSGRIYEQYF

D gene: TRBD2
clone size: NA
J gene: TRBJ2-7
V gene: TRBV4-2
CDR3 DNA: TGTGCCAGCAGCCAAGCCAGCGGGGGGCCGTACGAGCAGTACTTC
CDR3 protein: CASSQASGGPYEQYF

D gene: TRBD1
clone size: NA
J gene: TRBJ1-2
V gene: TRBV5-4
CDR3 DNA: TGTGCCAGCAGCTTGGAAGGGACAGGGACCTGGGGCTACACCTTC
CDR3 protein: CASSLEGTGTWGYTF

D gene: NA
clone size: once
J gene: TRBJ2-1
V gene: TRBV7-2
CDR3 DNA: TGTGCCAGCAGCTCTGGAGGAGGGCGCAATGAGCAGTTCTTC
CDR3 protein: CASSSGGGRNEQFF

D gene: TRBD2
clone size: NA
J gene: TRBJ2-1
V gene: TRBV11-3
CDR3 DNA: TGTGCCAGCAGCTATCTAGCGGGAGCAGGCGAGCAGTTCTTC
CDR3 protein: CASSYLAGAGEQFF

D gene: TRBD1
clone size: NA
J gene: TRBJ1-3
V gene: TRBV5-6
CDR3 DNA: TGTGCCAGCAGCGGGGACAGGGGCTTCTCTGGAAACACCATATATTTT
CDR3 protein: CASSGDRGFSGNTIYF

D gene: NA
clone size: NA
J gene: TRBJ2-5
V gene: TRBV19
CDR3 DNA: TGTGCCAGTAGGTCGAAGGGGGGGCCCCAAGAGACCCAGTACTTC
CDR3 protein: CASRSKGGPQETQYF

D gene: TRBD2
clone size: few
J gene: TRBJ2-5
V gene: TRBV7-6
CDR3 DNA: TGTGCCAGCAGCAAGGGACTAGCGGGGGGGCCCCGGGAGACCCAGTACTTC
CDR3 protein: CASSKGLAGGPRETQYF

D gene: TRBD1
clone size: NA
J gene: TRBJ2-4
V gene: TRBV6-1
CDR3 DNA: TGTGCCAGCAGTGAAGCATGGACAGGGGGCGCGAACATTCAGTACTTC
CDR3 protein: CASSEAWTGGANIQYF

D gene: TRBD1
clone size: NA
J gene: TRBJ2-7
V gene: TRBV7-2
CDR3 DNA: TGTGCCAGCAGCGAGGGACAGTTGGGCGAGCAGTACTTC
CDR3 protein: CASSEGQLGEQYF

D gene: TRBD1
clone size: NA
J gene: TRBJ1-5
V gene: TRBV2
CDR3 DNA: TGTGCCAGCAGTGATGGGACAGGGCTAAGAGAGCCCCAGCATTTT
CDR3 protein: CASSDGTGLREPQHF

D gene: NA
clone size: few
J gene: TRBJ2-1
V gene: TRBV28
CDR3 DNA: TGTGCCAGCAGCTATAGCGGAAATGAGCAGTTCTTC
CDR3 protein: CASSYSGNEQFF

D gene: TRBD2
clone size: NA
J gene: TRBJ2-7
V gene: TRBV6-1
CDR3 DNA: TGTGCCAGCAGTGCTAGCGGGAGGGCCGGAGAGCAGTACTTC
CDR3 protein: CASSASGRAGEQYF

D gene: TRBD1
clone size: NA
J gene: TRBJ1-1
V gene: TRBV7-8
CDR3 DNA: TGTGCCAGCAGCCCCGAGGGGGCAAGGGACACTGAAGCTTTCTTT
CDR3 protein: CASSPEGARDTEAFF

D gene: TRBD2
clone size: NA
J gene: TRBJ2-1
V gene: TRBV11-3
CDR3 DNA: TGTGCCAGCAGCTTACTAGCGGGTGAGCAGTTCTTC
CDR3 protein: CASSLLAGEQFF

D gene: TRBD2
clone size: NA
J gene: TRBJ2-1
V gene: TRBV4-3
CDR3 DNA: TGCGCCAGCAGCCAATTTTCCCAGCGGGGTTTAAATGAGCAGTTCTTC
CDR3 protein: CASSQFSQRGLNEQFF

D gene: NA
clone size: NA
J gene: TRBJ2-5
V gene: TRBV7-6
CDR3 DNA: TGTGCCAGCAGCCGCAGCGCTCGAGAGACCCAGTACTTC
CDR3 protein: CASSRSARETQYF

D gene: NA
clone size: NA
J gene: TRBJ1-2
V gene: TRBV19
CDR3 DNA: TGTGCCAGTAGTATCGGGTCAGGGATCTATGGCTACACCTTC
CDR3 protein: CASSIGSGIYGYTF

D gene: TRBD2
clone size: NA
J gene: TRBJ2-4
V gene: TRBV18
CDR3 DNA: TGTGCCAGCTCACCCGGGAGGCGTGAAAACATTCAGTACTTC
CDR3 protein: CASSPGRRENIQYF

D gene: NA
clone size: NA
J gene: TRBJ1-1
V gene: TRBV7-8
CDR3 DNA: TGTGCCAGCAGCTTATTGGGAGAGAACACTGAAGCTTTCTTT
CDR3 protein: CASSLLGENTEAFF

D gene: TRBD1
clone size: NA
J gene: TRBJ2-7
V gene: TRBV27
CDR3 DNA: TGTGCCAGCAGTTTGGCCGGGACAGTTCCCTCCTACGAGCAGTACTTC
CDR3 protein: CASSLAGTVPSYEQYF

D gene: TRBD2
clone size: NA
J gene: TRBJ2-2
V gene: TRBV7-2
CDR3 DNA: TGTGCCAGCAGCTTAGCCGAGCGGGGGGGCTCCGGGGAGCTGTTTTTT
CDR3 protein: CASSLAERGGSGELFF

D gene: TRBD2
clone size: NA
J gene: TRBJ2-7
V gene: TRBV5-4
CDR3 DNA: TGTGCCAGCAGCTTGGCCGGAAAGGTAGCGGGGGGCCTGGACGAGCAGTACTTC
CDR3 protein: CASSLAGKVAGGLDEQYF

D gene: TRBD2
clone size: NA
J gene: TRBJ2-2
V gene: TRBV5-1
CDR3 DNA: TGCGCCAGCAGCCCCCGGACTAGCGGGGCGAACACCGGGGAGCTGTTTTTT
CDR3 protein: CASSPRTSGANTGELFF

D gene: NA
clone size: NA
J gene: TRBJ1-5
V gene: TRBV4-2
CDR3 DNA: TGTGCCAGCAGCCAAGAAGTTGGGACTTCCAATCAGCCCCAGCATTTT
CDR3 protein: CASSQEVGTSNQPQHF

D gene: NA
clone size: NA
J gene: TRBJ2-2
V gene: TRBV29-1
CDR3 DNA: TGCAGCGCTATATCCCCCGGGGAGCTGTTTTTT
CDR3 protein: CSAISPGELFF

D gene: TRBD1
clone size: NA
J gene: TRBJ2-3
V gene: TRBV19
CDR3 DNA: TGTGCCAGTAGTCCTGGGACAGTTAGCACAGATACGCAGTATTTT
CDR3 protein: CASSPGTVSTDTQYF

D gene: TRBD1
clone size: NA
J gene: TRBJ1-2
V gene: TRBV5-4
CDR3 DNA: TGTGCCAGCAGCCCCAGGGGGCCAGGGTATGGCTACACCTTC
CDR3 protein: CASSPRGPGYGYTF

D gene: NA
clone size: NA
J gene: TRBJ1-1
V gene: TRBV5-6
CDR3 DNA: TGTGCCAGCAGTTTGGAAGGCGTGGGGAGGAACACTGAAGCTTTCTTT
CDR3 protein: CASSLEGVGRNTEAFF

D gene: TRBD1
clone size: once
J gene: TRBJ1-5
V gene: TRBV2
CDR3 DNA: TGTGCCAGCAGTGGAGGGACAGGGCAAAATCAGCCCCAGCATTTT
CDR3 protein: CASSGGTGQNQPQHF

D gene: TRBD1
clone size: NA
J gene: TRBJ1-2
V gene: TRBV4-1
CDR3 DNA: TGCGCCAGCAGCCAGAAGCGAGATCCGGGACAGGGCCCCGCTAACTATGGCTACACCTTC
CDR3 protein: CASSQKRDPGQGPANYGYTF

D gene: NA
clone size: once
J gene: TRBJ2-1
V gene: TRBV29-1
CDR3 DNA: TGCAGCGTTGAAGATGGTAAACTAAGGTTCTTC
CDR3 protein: CSVEDGKLRFF

D gene: TRBD1
clone size: NA
J gene: TRBJ1-1
V gene: TRBV5-1
CDR3 DNA: TGCGCCAGCAGCTTGCTAGGGGGCAGGTCGAACACTGAAGCTTTCTTT
CDR3 protein: CASSLLGGRSNTEAFF

D gene: NA
clone size: NA
J gene: TRBJ2-2
V gene: TRBV7-2
CDR3 DNA: TGTGCCAGCAGCTTAGGAGGGGGTATCGCCGGGGAGCTGTTTTTT
CDR3 protein: CASSLGGGIAGELFF

D gene: NA
clone size: NA
J gene: TRBJ1-3
V gene: TRBV11-2
CDR3 DNA: TGTGCCAGCAGCTCGCGGCAGGGAGGAAACACCATATATTTT
CDR3 protein: CASSSRQGGNTIYF

D gene: NA
clone size: NA
J gene: TRBJ2-1
V gene: TRBV19
CDR3 DNA: TGTGCCAGTAGTATTGTGACAGGACTTAACAATGAGCAGTTCTTC
CDR3 protein: CASSIVTGLNNEQFF

D gene: NA
clone size: NA
J gene: TRBJ1-1
V gene: TRBV28
CDR3 DNA: TGTGCCAGCAGTTTGGATTCGGGGGGAACCACTGAAGCTTTCTTT
CDR3 protein: CASSLDSGGTTEAFF

D gene: TRBD2
clone size: NA
J gene: TRBJ2-7
V gene: TRBV18
CDR3 DNA: TGTGCCAGCTCACCGGGGGAGCGGGGCTCCTACGAGCAGTACTTC
CDR3 protein: CASSPGERGSYEQYF

D gene: TRBD2
clone size: NA
J gene: TRBJ2-5
V gene: TRBV7-2
CDR3 DNA: TGTGCCAGCAGCTTAGGTGCTAGCGGGGGCCAAGAGACCCAGTACTTC
CDR3 protein: CASSLGASGGQETQYF

D gene: NA
clone size: NA
J gene: TRBJ1-5
V gene: TRBV28
CDR3 DNA: TGTGCCAGCAAGTACACCCTTAGCAATCAGCCCCAGCATTTT
CDR3 protein: CASKYTLSNQPQHF

D gene: TRBD2
clone size: NA
J gene: TRBJ2-4
V gene: TRBV14
CDR3 DNA: TGTGCCAGCAGCCAAGATAGCGGGAGGAAAAACATTCAGTACTTC
CDR3 protein: CASSQDSGRKNIQYF

D gene: TRBD1
clone size: NA
J gene: TRBJ1-5
V gene: TRBV28
CDR3 DNA: TGTGCCAGCAGTTTCGACCCTGACAGGGGAGGCAATCAGCCCCAGCATTTT
CDR3 protein: CASSFDPDRGGNQPQHF

D gene: NA
clone size: NA
J gene: TRBJ1-4
V gene: TRBV5-6
CDR3 DNA: TGTGCCAGCAGCTTACAGAGACCTAATGAAAAACTGTTTTTT
CDR3 protein: CASSLQRPNEKLFF

D gene: NA
clone size: NA
J gene: TRBJ1-5
V gene: TRBV28
CDR3 DNA: TGTGCCAGCAGAGGGGGAGGGATACCCCAGCATTTT
CDR3 protein: CASRGGGIPQHF

D gene: NA
clone size: NA
J gene: TRBJ1-1
V gene: TRBV27
CDR3 DNA: TGTGCCAGCAGTTTAGCAGGGCCCACTGAAGCTTTCTTT
CDR3 protein: CASSLAGPTEAFF

D gene: NA
clone size: NA
J gene: TRBJ1-2
V gene: TRBV11-2
CDR3 DNA: TGTGCCAGCAGTTTAGGGGGAGTCTATGGCTACACCTTC
CDR3 protein: CASSLGGVYGYTF

D gene: NA
clone size: NA
J gene: TRBJ2-7
V gene: TRBV5-1
CDR3 DNA: TGCGCCAGCAGCTTGACAGGATACTACGAGCAGTACTTC
CDR3 protein: CASSLTGYYEQYF

D gene: TRBD1
clone size: NA
J gene: TRBJ1-2
V gene: TRBV6-6
CDR3 DNA: TGTGCCAGCAGTCCCGGGACAGCTAACTATGGCTACACCTTC
CDR3 protein: CASSPGTANYGYTF

D gene: NA
clone size: NA
J gene: TRBJ1-5
V gene: TRBV12-5
CDR3 DNA: TGTGCTAGTGGTTTGGTACAGGGATACGGTAATCAGCCCCAGCATTTT
CDR3 protein: CASGLVQGYGNQPQHF

D gene: NA
clone size: NA
J gene: TRBJ1-1
V gene: TRBV7-2
CDR3 DNA: TGTGCCAGCAGCCGAAACCAGCTCAGGATGAACACTGAAGCTTTCTTT
CDR3 protein: CASSRNQLRMNTEAFF

D gene: TRBD2
clone size: NA
J gene: TRBJ2-1
V gene: TRBV6-1
CDR3 DNA: TGTGCCAGCAGTGACCCACGGACTAGCGGGGGGAGGGGTGAGCAGTTCTTC
CDR3 protein: CASSDPRTSGGRGEQFF

D gene: TRBD1
clone size: NA
J gene: TRBJ2-2
V gene: TRBV7-6
CDR3 DNA: TGTGCCAGCAGCGCTACACAGGGGTCGAACACCGGGGAGCTGTTTTTT
CDR3 protein: CASSATQGSNTGELFF

D gene: TRBD1
clone size: NA
J gene: TRBJ1-2
V gene: TRBV6-1
CDR3 DNA: TGTGCCAGCAGTGAGGGTACAGGGGGCTATGGCTACACCTTC
CDR3 protein: CASSEGTGGYGYTF